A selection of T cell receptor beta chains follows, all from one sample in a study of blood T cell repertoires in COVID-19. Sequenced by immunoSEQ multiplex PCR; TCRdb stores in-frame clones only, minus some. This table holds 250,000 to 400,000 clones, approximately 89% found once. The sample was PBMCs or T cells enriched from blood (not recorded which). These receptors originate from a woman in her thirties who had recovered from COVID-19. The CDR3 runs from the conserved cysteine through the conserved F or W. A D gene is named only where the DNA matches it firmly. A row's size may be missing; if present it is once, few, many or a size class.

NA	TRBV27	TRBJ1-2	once	TGTGCCAGCAGCCTGGGGGGGAACTATGGCTACACCTTC	CASSLGGNYGYTF
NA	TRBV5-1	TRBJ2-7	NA	TGCGCCAGCAGACCAGACAGTTACTACGAGCAGTACTTC	CASRPDSYYEQYF
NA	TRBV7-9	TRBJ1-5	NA	TGTGCCAGCAGTTATAGCAATCAGCCCCAGCATTTT	CASSYSNQPQHF
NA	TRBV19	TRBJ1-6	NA	TGTGCCAGTAGTTCCACAGCCTCCTATAATTCACCCCTCCACTTT	CASSSTASYNSPLHF
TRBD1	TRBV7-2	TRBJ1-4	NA	TGTGCCAGCAGCCTGACAGGGGTGGCTGAAAAACTGTTTTTT	CASSLTGVAEKLFF
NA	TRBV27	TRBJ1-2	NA	TGTGCCAGCAGCACGTTAAAACGTCGACAGACTGATGGCTACACCTTC	CASSTLKRRQTDGYTF
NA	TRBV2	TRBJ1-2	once	TGTGCCAGCAGTGACAGATCCTATGGCTACACCTTC	CASSDRSYGYTF
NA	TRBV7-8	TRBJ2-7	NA	TGTGCCAGCAGCTGGAGCTCCTACGAGCAGTACTTC	CASSWSSYEQYF
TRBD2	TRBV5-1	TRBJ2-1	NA	TGCGCCAGCAGCTTGTATAGTCCGGGACTAGCGTCATACAATGAGCAGTTCTTC	CASSLYSPGLASYNEQFF
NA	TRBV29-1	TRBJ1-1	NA	TGCAGCGTTGAAGTGGGCGCCTCCATGAACACTGAAGCTTTCTTT	CSVEVGASMNTEAFF
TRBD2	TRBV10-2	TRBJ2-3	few	TGCGCCAGCAGCGGGACTAGCTTTGCTCTTACGCAGTATTTT	CASSGTSFALTQYF
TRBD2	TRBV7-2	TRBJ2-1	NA	TGTGCCAGCAGCTCGACTAGCGGGGGTTGGTATGAGCAGTTCTTC	CASSSTSGGWYEQFF
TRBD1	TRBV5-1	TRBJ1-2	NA	TGCGCCAGCAGCTCGGGACAGGGGGTAGACTATGGCTACACCTTC	CASSSGQGVDYGYTF
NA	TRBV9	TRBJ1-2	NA	TGTGCCAGCAGGGACCCCAGGGACTATGGCTACACCTTC	CASRDPRDYGYTF
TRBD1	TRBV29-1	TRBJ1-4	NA	TGCAGCGTTTCAGGGACAGATTTTAAGGGAAAACTGTTTTTT	CSVSGTDFKGKLFF
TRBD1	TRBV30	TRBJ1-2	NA	TGTGCCTGGACAGGGGGCGGTTTAGATGGCTACACCTTC	CAWTGGGLDGYTF
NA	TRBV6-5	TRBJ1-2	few	TGTGCCAGCAGTTACAGCGGTCGAGGATATGGCTACACCTTC	CASSYSGRGYGYTF
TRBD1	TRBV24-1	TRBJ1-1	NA	TGTGCCACCAGTGATTTCTTTCCGGGACAGGGGGAAGAAGCTTTCTTT	CATSDFFPGQGEEAFF
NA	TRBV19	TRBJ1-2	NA	TGTGCCAGTCAACGACTGGGCTATGGCTACACCTTC	CASQRLGYGYTF
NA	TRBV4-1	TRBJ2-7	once	TGCGCCAGCAGCCTGAGGGACGGGACTTACGAGCAGTACTTC	CASSLRDGTYEQYF
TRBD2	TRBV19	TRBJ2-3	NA	TGTGCCAGTAGTATACGTCCCAGCGGGGGCCCCGATACGCAGTATTTT	CASSIRPSGGPDTQYF
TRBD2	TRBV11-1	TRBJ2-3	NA	TGTGCCAGCAGCTTAGGGCCCGGGGAGGGAGGAGATACGCAGTATTTT	CASSLGPGEGGDTQYF
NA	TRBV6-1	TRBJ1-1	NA	TGTGCCAGCAGTGAAGAGGGTGGCGACGGGAGCACTGAAGCTTTCTTT	CASSEEGGDGSTEAFF
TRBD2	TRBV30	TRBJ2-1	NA	TGTGCCTGGACTCGGGGGGGCCGTAGGACCTACAATGAGCAGTTCTTC	CAWTRGGRRTYNEQFF
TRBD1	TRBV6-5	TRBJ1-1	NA	TGTGCCAGTTACAGGGGGCAATCTGAAGCTTTCTTT	CASYRGQSEAFF
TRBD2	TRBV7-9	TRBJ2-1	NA	TGTGCCAGCAGCTTAATCGGGGGGGCCTCCTACAATGAGCAGTTCTTC	CASSLIGGASYNEQFF
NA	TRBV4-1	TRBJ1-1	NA	TGCGCCAGCAGCCGCGGTCCCGGGGAAGGCACTGAAGCTTTCTTT	CASSRGPGEGTEAFF